These 15 T cell receptor beta chains originate from one sample sequenced in a study of cytomegalovirus exposure and HLA in healthy donors. The PCR contained 60 Vbeta and 13 Jbeta primers. Clones were read by immunoSEQ multiplex PCR, and TCRdb kept only the in-frame ones, dropping some. The sample consists of around 130,000 clones, 65% to 85% of them appearing once. Sequenced input: PBMCs. These receptors were obtained from a woman aged 35 to 49 in good health and CMV-seronegative.

The chain has TRBV19 and TRBJ2-1, with D perhaps TRBD2 (5 bases). Germline-derived CDR1 and CDR2 are LNHDA and SQIVND (reference sequence). Deletions cut 1 base from V and 1 base from J, with 8 bases between. The CDR3 contains 15 residues. CDR3 amino acids: CASSIGQRSYNEQFF. The DNA for the CDR3 is TGTGCCAGTAGTATAGGGCAGCGGTCCTACAATGAGCAGTTCTTC. The whole variable domain, remainder taken from reference TRBV19 and TRBJ2-1, is DGGITQSPKYLFRKEGQNVTLSCEQNLNHDAMYWYRQDPGQGLRLIYYSQIVNDFQKGDIAEGYSVSREKKESFPLTVTSAQKNPTAFYLCASSIGQRSYNEQFFGPGTRLTVL.

The chain recombines TRBV5-8 with TRBJ2-1; D is uncertain. Between the trimmed V and J ends, which lost 6 bases and 9 bases, there was a span of 16 bases. This CDR3 is built from 13 residues. CDR1 and CDR2 (germline): SGHTS, YDEGEE. In nucleotides, the CDR3 is TGTGCCAGCAACCGCTTGCTGGCTGCTGAGCAGTTCTTC. The encoded protein is CASNRLLAAEQFF.

This clone was observed a handful of times. The rearrangement links TRBV6-6 to TRBJ1-2, with a tentative D call TRBD1 (6 bases). V was cut by 5 bases and J by 7 bases, with 14 bases left in between. The V gene's germline CDR1 is MNHNY and CDR2 SVGAGI (reference sequence). This CDR3 is built from 13 residues. The chain's CDR3 is CASSRQGGGGYTF. Written as DNA, the CDR3 is TGTGCCAGCAGTCGACAAGGGGGGGGTGGCTACACCTTC.

This chain joins TRBV5-1 and TRBJ2-7, with a possible D match to TRBD2 (6 bases). CDR1 is SGHRS and CDR2 is YFSETQ in the germline V gene. Trimming cost V 4 bases and J 4 bases, with 15 bases left between them. This CDR3 region has 14 residues. DNA of the CDR3: TGCGCCAGCAGCCGCGACGGGACTGCTTACGAGCAGTACTTC. It translates to CASSRDGTAYEQYF.

This clone was seen only once. The chain is built from TRBV10-3 and TRBJ1-2, with D perhaps matching TRBD1 (5 bases). The CDR3 extends over 14 amino acids. Trimming removed 5 bases at V and 6 bases at J, with 16 bases between. The germline V gene encodes CDR1 ENHRY and CDR2 SYGVKD. This CDR3 is CAISPSGGVDGYTF. CDR3 nucleotides: TGTGCCATCAGTCCAAGTGGGGGGGTGGATGGCTACACCTTC.

CDR3 DNA: TGTGCCAGCAGGACTAGCGGTGCGAACACCGGGGAGCTGTTTTTT. Residues: CASRTSGANTGELFF. The J gene is TRBJ2-2, the V gene TRBV2; 9 nucleotides agree with TRBD2. V gave up 6 bases and J gave up 0 bases; unmatched junction bases: 2. CDR3 length equals 15 residues. Germline lookup yields CDR1 SNHLY and CDR2 FYNNEI.

This chain joins TRBV11-2 and TRBJ1-3; TRBD1 agrees at 9 bases. Germline trimming cut 5 bases from V and 8 bases from J; bases unmatched to any gene: 10. This CDR3 is 15 amino acids long. Germline values: CDR1 SGHAT, CDR2 FQNNGV. Here the CDR3 DNA reads TGTGCCAGCAGCCCTCAATACAGGGGGCGGGACACCATATATTTT. As protein: CASSPQYRGRDTIYF.

This chain links TRBV6-5 with TRBJ2-3; TRBD2 aligns across 7 bases. V dropped 4 bases and J dropped 6; count of bases not matched to a gene: 1. Germline V gene data show CDR1 as MNHEY and CDR2 as SVGAGI. The CDR3 is 12 residues long. The CDR3 reads CASSLGGDTQYF. In DNA, the CDR3 is TGTGCCAGCAGTTTGGGGGGGGATACGCAGTATTTT.

This clone has just a few counts. The chain recombines TRBV5-8 with TRBJ1-1; 7 bases fit TRBD1. This CDR3 comprises 13 residues. V lost 0 bases to trimming and J lost 7 bases; unmatched junction nucleotides: 3. CDR1 SGHTS and CDR2 YDEGEE come from the germline V gene. Here the CDR3 DNA reads TGTGCCAGCAGCTTGGGACAGGGAATTGAAGCTTTCTTT. As protein: CASSLGQGIEAFF. Based on the CDR3 plus reference TRBV5-8 and TRBJ1-1, the full variable domain is EAGVTQSPTHLIKTRGQQATLRCSPISGHTSVYWYQQALGLGLQFLLWYDEGEERNRGNFPPRFSGRQFPNYSSELNVNALELEDSALYLCASSLGQGIEAFFGQGTRLTVV.

V gene TRBV27 combines with J gene TRBJ1-4; possible D gene TRBD1, 6 bases. This CDR3 has 14 residues. CDR1 MNHEY and CDR2 SMNVEV come from the germline V gene (reference sequence). Trimming left V 6 bases short and J 5 bases short, with 13 bases between. The CDR3 DNA reads as TGTGCCAGCAGCGTAGGACAGTCAAATGAAAAACTGTTTTTT. Translating gives CASSVGQSNEKLFF.

The chain recombines TRBV28 with TRBJ2-2; 10 positions match TRBD2. The ends lost 5 bases at V and 6 bases at J; junction bases unmatched: 15. Germline V lookup: CDR1 MDHEN, CDR2 SYDVKM. This CDR3 has 18 residues. The CDR3 region is CASSPLASSGRGAGELFF. For the CDR3, the DNA is TGTGCCAGCAGTCCCCTTGCCTCTAGCGGGAGAGGTGCCGGGGAGCTGTTTTTT.

The chain has TRBV6-1 and TRBJ2-1, with 12 nucleotides matching TRBD2. The CDR3 length is 15 residues. The ends lost 6 bases at V and 4 bases at J; junction bases unmatched: 4. Germline CDR1 reads MNHNS; CDR2 reads SASEGT. Written as DNA, the CDR3 is TGTGCCAGCAGCCCAACTAGCGGGGGGTACAATGAGCAGTTCTTC. This sequence encodes CASSPTSGGYNEQFF.

This clone was seen a single time. The V and J genes are TRBV30 and TRBJ2-1; perhaps TRBD2 as D (6 bases). The CDR3 is 12 residues long. Germline CDR1 and CDR2: GTSNPN and SVGIG (reference sequence). The germline V and J ends were trimmed by 5 bases and 3 bases, with 8 bases remaining between them. The CDR3 coding sequence is TGTGCCTGGGGGGACTTCTACAATGAGCAGTTCTTC. Its translation: CAWGDFYNEQFF.

The chain uses TRBV28 and TRBJ1-5; 7 bases fit TRBD1. Germline V gene lookup returns CDR1 MDHEN and CDR2 SYDVKM. CDR3 length: 17 amino acids. With V trimmed by 3 bases and J by 0 bases, 8 bases remained unmatched. The CDR3 loop reads CASSLGYGQVSNQPQHF. CDR3 nucleotide sequence: TGTGCCAGCAGTTTGGGCTACGGACAGGTTAGCAATCAGCCCCAGCATTTT.

This sequence joins TRBV19 and TRBJ2-7; 7 nucleotides match TRBD1. V lost 1 base and J lost 5; bases outside the gene matches: 8. CDR3 length: 15 amino acids. CDR1 is LNHDA and CDR2 is SQIVND in the germline V gene (reference sequence). The CDR3 region is CASSIGSRTGDEQYF. The CDR3 coding sequence is TGTGCCAGTAGTATAGGGTCCCGGACAGGCGACGAGCAGTACTTC.